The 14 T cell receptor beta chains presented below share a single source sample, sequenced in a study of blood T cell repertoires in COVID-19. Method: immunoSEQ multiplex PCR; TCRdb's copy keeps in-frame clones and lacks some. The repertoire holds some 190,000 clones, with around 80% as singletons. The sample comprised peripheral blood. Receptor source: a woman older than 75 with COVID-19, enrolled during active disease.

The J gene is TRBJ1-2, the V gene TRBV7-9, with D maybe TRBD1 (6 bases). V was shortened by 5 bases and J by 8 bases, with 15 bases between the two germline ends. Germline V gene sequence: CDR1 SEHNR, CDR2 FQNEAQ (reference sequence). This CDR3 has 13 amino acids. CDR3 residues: CASSGQPPTGYTF. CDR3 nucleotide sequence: TGTGCCAGCAGCGGACAGCCTCCGACCGGCTACACCTTC.

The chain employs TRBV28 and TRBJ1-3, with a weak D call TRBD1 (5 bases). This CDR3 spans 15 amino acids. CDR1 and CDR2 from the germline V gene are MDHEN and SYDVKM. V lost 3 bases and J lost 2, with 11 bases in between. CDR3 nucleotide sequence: TGTGCCAGCAGTTTTGCAGGGCGACCTGGAAACACCATATATTTT. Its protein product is CASSFAGRPGNTIYF. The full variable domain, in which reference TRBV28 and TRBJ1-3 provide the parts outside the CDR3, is DVKVTQSSRYLVKRTGEKVFLECVQDMDHENMFWYRQDPGLGLRLIYFSYDVKMKEKGDIPEGYSVSREKKERFSLILESASTNQTSMYLCASSFAGRPGNTIYFGEGSWLTVV.

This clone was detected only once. CDR3 sequence reads: CASSVGGSGRTIRAQYF. The CDR3 region has the DNA TGTGCCAGCAGCGTCGGGGGGAGCGGGAGGACAATACGAGCGCAGTATTTT. The chain combines TRBV7-8 with TRBJ2-3; 9 bases match TRBD2. J was trimmed by 10 bases and V by 5 bases; bases with no gene match: 19. The CDR3 has 17 residues. Germline loops: CDR1 SGHVS, CDR2 FQNEAQ.

The CDR3 sequence: CASRAVPDTQYF. Here the CDR3 DNA reads TGTGCCAGCAGAGCGGTGCCAGATACGCAGTATTTT. The chain couples TRBV28 to TRBJ2-3; maybe TRBD2 (5 bases). Between the trimmed V and J ends, which lost 6 bases and 4 bases, there was a span of 8 bases. The CDR3 is made up of 12 amino acids. The germline gives CDR1 MDHEN, CDR2 SYDVKM.

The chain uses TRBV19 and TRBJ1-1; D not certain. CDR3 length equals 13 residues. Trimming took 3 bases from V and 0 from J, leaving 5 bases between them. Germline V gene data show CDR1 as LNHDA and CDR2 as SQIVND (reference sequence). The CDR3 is CASSILMNTEAFF. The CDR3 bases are TGTGCCAGTAGTATTTTAATGAACACTGAAGCTTTCTTT.

The CDR3 region has the DNA TGTGCCAGCAGTTCACAGGGGGCGCCCTATGAAAAACTGTTTTTT. It translates to CASSSQGAPYEKLFF. The chain carries TRBV6-5 and TRBJ1-4, with TRBD1 matching 9 bases. The CDR3 consists of 15 residues. With 4 bases clipped from V and 6 bases from J, the junction kept 6 bases outside the gene matches. Germline V gene sequence: CDR1 MNHEY, CDR2 SVGAGI.

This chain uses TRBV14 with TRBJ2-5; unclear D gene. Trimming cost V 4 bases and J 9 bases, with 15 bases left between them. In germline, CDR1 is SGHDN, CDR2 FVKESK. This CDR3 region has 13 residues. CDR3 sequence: CASSLQNRSPQYF. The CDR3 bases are TGTGCCAGCAGCCTACAAAACAGAAGCCCCCAGTACTTC.

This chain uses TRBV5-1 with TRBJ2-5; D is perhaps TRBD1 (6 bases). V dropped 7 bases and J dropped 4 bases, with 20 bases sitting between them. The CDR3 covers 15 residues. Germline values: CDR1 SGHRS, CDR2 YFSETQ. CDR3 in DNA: TGCGCCAGCTCTCCTGGGCAGGGGATTTCAGAGACCCAGTACTTC. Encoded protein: CASSPGQGISETQYF.

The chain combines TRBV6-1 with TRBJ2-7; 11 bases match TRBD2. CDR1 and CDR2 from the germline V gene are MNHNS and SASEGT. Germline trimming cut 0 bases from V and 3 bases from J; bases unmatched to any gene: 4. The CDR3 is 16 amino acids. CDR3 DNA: TGTGCCAGCAGTGAAGCGCGACTAGCGGGATTCTACGAGCAGTACTTC. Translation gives CASSEARLAGFYEQYF.

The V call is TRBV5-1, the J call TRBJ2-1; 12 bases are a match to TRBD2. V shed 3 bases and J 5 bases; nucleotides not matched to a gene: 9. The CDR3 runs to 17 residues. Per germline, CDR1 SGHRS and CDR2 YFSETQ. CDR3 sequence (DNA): TGCGCCAGCAGCTCTGCGACTAGCGGGAGTGGAAACAATGAGCAGTTCTTC. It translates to CASSSATSGSGNNEQFF.

The CDR3 sequence is CASSQQGVVGTEAFF. The CDR3 DNA is TGTGCCAGCAGCCAGCAGGGGGTGGTAGGCACTGAAGCTTTCTTT. V is TRBV3-1 (or the pseudogene TRBV3-2) and J is TRBJ1-1, with TRBD1 matching over 7 bases. Germline V lookup: CDR1 LGHDT, CDR2 YNNKEL (reference sequence). Trimming took 3 bases from V and 4 from J; bases not matched to a gene: 8. CDR3 size: 15 residues.

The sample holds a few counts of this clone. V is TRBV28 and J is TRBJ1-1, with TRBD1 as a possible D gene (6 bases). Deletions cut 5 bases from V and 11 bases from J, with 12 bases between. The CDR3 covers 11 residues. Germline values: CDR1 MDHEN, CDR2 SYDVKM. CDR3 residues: CASSDRRTAFF. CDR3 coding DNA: TGTGCCAGCAGTGACAGGCGTACGGCTTTCTTT.

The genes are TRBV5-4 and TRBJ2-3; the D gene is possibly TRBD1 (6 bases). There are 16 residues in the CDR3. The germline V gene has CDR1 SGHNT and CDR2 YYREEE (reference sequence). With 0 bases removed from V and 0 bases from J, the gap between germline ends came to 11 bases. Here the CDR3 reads CASSLGAGASTDTQYF. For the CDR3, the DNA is TGTGCCAGCAGCTTGGGGGCAGGGGCGAGCACAGATACGCAGTATTTT.

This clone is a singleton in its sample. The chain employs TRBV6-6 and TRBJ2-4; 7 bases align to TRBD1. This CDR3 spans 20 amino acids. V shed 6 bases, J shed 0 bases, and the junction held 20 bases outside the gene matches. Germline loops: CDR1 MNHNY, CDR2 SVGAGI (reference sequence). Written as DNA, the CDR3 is TGTGCCAGCAGCCAACAAAGGGGCTTTACGGGACAGCTAGCCAAAAACATTCAGTACTTC. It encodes CASSQQRGFTGQLAKNIQYF.